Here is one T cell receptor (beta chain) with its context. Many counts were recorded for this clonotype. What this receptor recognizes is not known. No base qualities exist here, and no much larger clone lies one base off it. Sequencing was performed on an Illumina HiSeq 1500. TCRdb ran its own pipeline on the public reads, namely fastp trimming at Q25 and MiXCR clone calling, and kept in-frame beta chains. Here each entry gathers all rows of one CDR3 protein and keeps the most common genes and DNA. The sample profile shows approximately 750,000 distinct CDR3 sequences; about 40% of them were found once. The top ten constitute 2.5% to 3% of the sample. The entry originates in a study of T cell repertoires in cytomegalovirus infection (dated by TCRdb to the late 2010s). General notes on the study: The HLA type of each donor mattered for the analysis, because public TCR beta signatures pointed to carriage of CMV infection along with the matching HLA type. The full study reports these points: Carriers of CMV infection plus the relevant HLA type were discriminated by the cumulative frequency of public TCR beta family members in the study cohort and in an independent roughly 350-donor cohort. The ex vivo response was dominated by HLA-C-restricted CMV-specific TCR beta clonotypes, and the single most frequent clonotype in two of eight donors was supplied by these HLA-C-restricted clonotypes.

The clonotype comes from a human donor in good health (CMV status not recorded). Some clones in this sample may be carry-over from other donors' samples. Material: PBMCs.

DNA sequence: TGTGCCAGCAGTCGGTTTTACGAGCAGTACTTC. Its protein product is CASSRFYEQYF. The rearranged segments are TRBV28 and TRBJ2-7, with no D gene named confidently. The CDR3 runs 11 amino acids, cysteine and phenylalanine included. The CDR3 DNA has 33 bases and is translated from base 1. CDR1 and CDR2, per the germline V gene, are MDHEN and SYDVKM. V is shortened by 5 bases, J by 4 bases, and the region joining them spans 6 bases.